This T cell receptor (beta chain) originates from a study of regulatory T cells in long-lasting Graves disease. Stated time point: newly diagnosed GD, antithyroid drugs for less than 3 months. Making the TCR library involved RNA that had been extracted from PBMCs. The authors built TCR beta libraries using iRepertoire HTBI primers and Arm-PCR of CDR3 regions. TCRdb reprocessed the multiplex PCR reads via MiXCR and lists one record per CDR3 protein. The data show 680,000 or so distinct CDR3 sequences, with 16% seen just once and 18% held by the top ten. This clonotype was counted only a few times. This same sample was also taken into another study, of T cells in Graves' hyperthyroidism and ophthalmopathy. From that report: The hyperthyroidism was newly diagnosed and had lasted under 2 months; the patients were aged 18 to 65. A set of HTBI primers served as the primers for a first-round RT-PCR of the TCR CDR3. Classification by a 13 V-J model distinguished ophthalmopathy from stable hyperthyroidism. The model's output predicted ophthalmopathy at a median of roughly 6.9 months prior to onset.

The clonotype comes from a woman aged 25 to 39 with Graves disease. Material: peripheral blood mononuclear cells (PBMCs), obtained at new diagnosis, from a patient treated with antithyroid drugs.

The DNA of the CDR3 is TGTGCCAGCAGGGGTAGCGAGAGGCCTACCAGGGAGCTGTTTTTT. Translation: CASRGSERPTRELFF. The V gene is TRBV6-1, the J gene TRBJ2-2; possible D gene TRBD2, 5 bases. V shed 6 bases and J shed 9 bases, with 20 bases lying between them. Germline V CDR1 and CDR2: MNHNS, SASEGT. The CDR3 spans 15 residues.